One sample yielded the 8 T cell receptor beta chains listed below, sequenced in a study of blood T cell repertoires in COVID-19. The method was immunoSEQ multiplex PCR; TCRdb's version includes in-frame clones alone and lacks a portion of them. The sample records about 240,000 clones, 82% being singletons. Sequencing was carried out using peripheral blood. These receptors came from an older woman with active or convalescent COVID-19.

This rearrangement joins TRBV7-2 to TRBJ1-1, with TRBD1 matching over 7 bases. The CDR3 loop spans 13 amino acids. The trim removed 4 bases at V and 9 bases at J, leaving 8 bases unmatched. The germline CDR1 and CDR2 sequences are SGHTA and FQGNSA. The CDR3 here is CASSSRQGSQAFF. CDR3 coding DNA: TGTGCCAGCAGCTCCCGACAGGGAAGTCAAGCTTTCTTT. Full variable domain (missing parts from reference TRBV7-2 and TRBJ1-1): GAGVSQSPSNKVTEKGKDVELRCDPISGHTALYWYRQSLGQGLEFLIYFQGNSAPDKSGLPSDRFSAERTGGSVSTLTIQRTQQEDSAVYLCASSSRQGSQAFFGQGTRLTVV.

The chain is built from TRBV5-1 and TRBJ1-2, with 7 bases that match TRBD1. The CDR3 runs 12 residues. The germline gives CDR1 SGHRS, CDR2 YFSETQ. After removal of 4 bases from V and 8 bases from J, the junction contained 5 bases not matched to a gene. Here the CDR3 reads CASSPGTEGYTF. The CDR3 nucleotides read TGCGCCAGCAGCCCCGGGACAGAGGGCTACACCTTC.

This clone appeared a single time. This chain links TRBV14 with TRBJ2-1; 8 bases line up with TRBD2. The CDR3 runs to 13 residues. With V trimmed by 1 base and J by 11 bases, 4 bases remained unmatched. Germline lookup yields CDR1 SGHDN and CDR2 FVKESK. The CDR3 region is CASSQVAGHQQFF. DNA for the CDR3: TGTGCCAGCAGCCAAGTAGCGGGGCATCAGCAGTTCTTC. The variable domain in full, completed from reference TRBV14 and TRBJ2-1, reads EAGVTQFPSHSVIEKGQTVTLRCDPISGHDNLYWYRRVMGKEIKFLLHFVKESKQDESGMPNNRFLAERTGGTYSTLKVQPAELEDSGVYFCASSQVAGHQQFFGPGTRLTVL.

This clone was counted once. The chain recombines TRBV6-5 with TRBJ2-5, with D possibly matching TRBD2 (7 bases). CDR1 is MNHEY, CDR2 SVGAGI, per germline. The CDR3 covers 15 residues. With 6 bases removed from V and 2 bases from J, the gap between germline ends came to 16 bases. In nucleotides, the CDR3 is TGTGCCAGCAGCTACGCGGGGGCTGTTCAAGAGACCCAGTACTTC. This encodes CASSYAGAVQETQYF.

The chain uses TRBV27 and TRBJ1-2, with 8 bases aligning to TRBD1. V was clipped by 6 bases and J by 2 bases; unmatched bases: 11. Germline lookup yields CDR1 MNHEY and CDR2 SMNVEV (reference sequence). The length of the CDR3 is 16 residues. The CDR3 reads CASSITGQGRNYGYTF. CDR3 in DNA: TGTGCCAGCAGCATAACCGGACAGGGCAGGAACTATGGCTACACCTTC.

There are a few counts of this clone. The gene calls are TRBV19 and TRBJ1-5; the D gene is possibly TRBD1 (6 bases). The CDR3 has 15 amino acids. Germline lookup yields CDR1 LNHDA and CDR2 SQIVND (reference sequence). Trimming pared 3 bases from V and 7 bases from J, leaving 16 bases between. The chain's CDR3 is CASSIKVGGWQPQHF. The CDR3 nucleotides read TGTGCCAGTAGTATTAAGGTAGGGGGTTGGCAGCCCCAGCATTTT.

This chain uses TRBV2 with TRBJ1-1; weak D call: TRBD1 (5 bases). Trimming shortened V by 5 bases and J by 7 bases, and 8 bases separated the two germline ends. Germline V gives CDR1 SNHLY, CDR2 FYNNEI. The CDR3 is 11 residues long. The CDR3 sequence: CASSRQLEAFF. In nucleotides, the CDR3 is TGTGCCAGCAGTCGACAGCTTGAAGCTTTCTTT.

The V and J genes are TRBV6-6 and TRBJ1-2; the D gene is possibly TRBD1 (6 bases). V dropped 6 bases and J dropped 5 bases, with 19 bases sitting between them. Germline V CDR1 and CDR2: MNHNY, SVGAGI (reference sequence). The CDR3 is 15 residues long. The CDR3 bases are TGTGCCAGCAGCCAGTTCGACTCGACAGGTTATGGCTACACCTTC. Protein product: CASSQFDSTGYGYTF.